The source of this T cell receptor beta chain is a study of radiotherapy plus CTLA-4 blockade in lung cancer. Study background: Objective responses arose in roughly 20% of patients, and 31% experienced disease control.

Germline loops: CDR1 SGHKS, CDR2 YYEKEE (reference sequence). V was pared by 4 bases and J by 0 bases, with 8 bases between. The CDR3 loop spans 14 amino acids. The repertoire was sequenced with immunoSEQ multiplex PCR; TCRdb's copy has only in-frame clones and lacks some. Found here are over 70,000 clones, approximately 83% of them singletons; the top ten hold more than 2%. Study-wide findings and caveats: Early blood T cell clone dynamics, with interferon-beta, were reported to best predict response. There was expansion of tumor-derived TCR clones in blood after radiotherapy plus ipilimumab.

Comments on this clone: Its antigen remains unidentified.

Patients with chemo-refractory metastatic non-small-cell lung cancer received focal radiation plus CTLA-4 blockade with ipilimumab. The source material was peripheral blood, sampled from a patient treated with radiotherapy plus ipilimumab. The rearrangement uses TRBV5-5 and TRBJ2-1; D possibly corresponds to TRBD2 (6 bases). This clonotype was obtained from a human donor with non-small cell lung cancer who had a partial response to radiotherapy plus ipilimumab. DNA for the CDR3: TGTGCCAGCAGCCCCGGGGGCTCCTACAATGAGCAGTTCTTC. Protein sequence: CASSPGGSYNEQFF.